This note documents a single T cell receptor beta chain sequence. The CDR3 runs to 15 residues. With V trimmed by 7 bases and J by 5 bases, 11 bases remained unmatched. Germline CDR1 and CDR2: MDHEN and SYDVKM. The data originate from a study of T cells after yellow fever vaccination. MiXCR was run by TCRdb on the 5' RACE reads, yielding one entry per CDR3 protein. The profile covers around 500,000 distinct CDR3 sequences, with 21% appearing a single time and 16% taken by the ten largest. The rearrangement uses TRBV28 and TRBJ2-7; 10 bases line up with TRBD2. Sequencing was performed on PBMCs, taken less than 25 days after the first yellow fever vaccination. This clonotype was sampled from a man younger than 35 who received the YFV17D yellow fever vaccine. The CDR3 nucleotides are TGTGCCAGCACCAGCGGGGGGGCGCAGAGAAACGAGCAGTACGTC. Translated: CASTSGGAQRNEQYV.